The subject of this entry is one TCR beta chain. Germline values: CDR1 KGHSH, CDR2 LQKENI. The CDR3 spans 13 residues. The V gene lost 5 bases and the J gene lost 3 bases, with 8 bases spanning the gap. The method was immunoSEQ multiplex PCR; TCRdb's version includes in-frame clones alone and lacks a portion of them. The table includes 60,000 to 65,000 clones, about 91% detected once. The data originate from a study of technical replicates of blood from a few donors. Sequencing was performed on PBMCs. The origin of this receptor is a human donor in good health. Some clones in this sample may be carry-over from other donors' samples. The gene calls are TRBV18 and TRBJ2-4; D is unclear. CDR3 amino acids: CASSNIDKNIQYF. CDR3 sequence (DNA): TGTGCCAGCTCAAACATTGACAAAAACATTCAGTACTTC. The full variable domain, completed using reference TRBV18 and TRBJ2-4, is NAGVMQNPRHLVRRRGQEARLRCSPMKGHSHVYWYRQLPEEGLKFMVYLQKENIIDESGMPKERFSAEFPKEGPSILRIQQVVRGDSAAYFCASSNIDKNIQYFGAGTRLSVL.